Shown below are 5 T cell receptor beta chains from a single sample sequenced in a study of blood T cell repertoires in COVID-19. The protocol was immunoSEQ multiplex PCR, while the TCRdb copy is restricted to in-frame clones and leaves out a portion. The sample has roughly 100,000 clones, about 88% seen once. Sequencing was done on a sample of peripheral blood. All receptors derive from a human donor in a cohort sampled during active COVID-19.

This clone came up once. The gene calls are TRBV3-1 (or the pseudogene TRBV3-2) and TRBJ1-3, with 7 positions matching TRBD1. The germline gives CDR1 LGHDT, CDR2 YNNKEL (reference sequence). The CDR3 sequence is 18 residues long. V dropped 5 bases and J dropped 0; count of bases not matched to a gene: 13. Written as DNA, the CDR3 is TGTGCCAGCAGCGGACGCGAGACAGGGTATATCTCTGGAAACACCATATATTTT. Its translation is CASSGRETGYISGNTIYF.

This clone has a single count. Written as DNA, the CDR3 is TGTGCCAGCAGTTCCATCTCCTACGAGCAGTACTTC. Translating gives CASSSISYEQYF. The chain employs TRBV6-2 or TRBV6-3 and TRBJ2-7; no clear D gene. This CDR3 comprises 12 residues. CDR1 is MNHEY, CDR2 SVGEGT, per germline. Trimming shortened V by 4 bases and J by 0 bases, and 4 bases separated the two germline ends.

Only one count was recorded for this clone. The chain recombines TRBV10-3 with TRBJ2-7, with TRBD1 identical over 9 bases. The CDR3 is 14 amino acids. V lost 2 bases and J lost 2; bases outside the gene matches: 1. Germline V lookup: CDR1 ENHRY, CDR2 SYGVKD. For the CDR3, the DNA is TGTGCCATCAGTGAGGACAGGGGGACCTACGAGCAGTACTTC. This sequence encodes CAISEDRGTYEQYF.

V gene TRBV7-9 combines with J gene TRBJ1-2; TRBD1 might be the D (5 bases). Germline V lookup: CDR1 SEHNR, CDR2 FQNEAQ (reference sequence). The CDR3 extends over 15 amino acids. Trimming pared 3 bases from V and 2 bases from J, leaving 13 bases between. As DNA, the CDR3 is TGTGCCAGCAGCTTTTGGGCAGGGAAAAACTATGGCTACACCTTC. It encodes CASSFWAGKNYGYTF.

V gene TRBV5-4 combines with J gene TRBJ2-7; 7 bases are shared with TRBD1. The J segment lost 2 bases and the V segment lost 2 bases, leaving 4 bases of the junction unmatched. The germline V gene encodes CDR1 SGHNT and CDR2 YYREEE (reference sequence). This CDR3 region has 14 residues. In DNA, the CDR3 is TGTGCCAGCAGCTTCAGGGGGACGACCTACGAGCAGTACTTC. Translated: CASSFRGTTYEQYF.